The T cell receptor beta chain under discussion was sequenced for a study of blood T cell repertoires in COVID-19. The CDR3 has 15 residues. Per the germline V gene, CDR1 is SNHLY and CDR2 is FYNNEI. V was trimmed by 6 bases and J by 5 bases, leaving 18 bases between them. Only in-frame clones appear in the TCRdb table, and some are missing; sequencing was by immunoSEQ multiplex PCR. The table lists some 83,000 clones, about 88% of them singletons. The sequence came from a man at least 80 years old with active or convalescent COVID-19. The sample was peripheral blood. The chain joins TRBV2 to TRBJ2-3, with D possibly TRBD2 on 6 matching bases. The CDR3 DNA reads TGTGCCAGCAGGTTCGGGAGTGGTTCGCGAGATACGCAGTATTTT. It translates to CASRFGSGSRDTQYF.